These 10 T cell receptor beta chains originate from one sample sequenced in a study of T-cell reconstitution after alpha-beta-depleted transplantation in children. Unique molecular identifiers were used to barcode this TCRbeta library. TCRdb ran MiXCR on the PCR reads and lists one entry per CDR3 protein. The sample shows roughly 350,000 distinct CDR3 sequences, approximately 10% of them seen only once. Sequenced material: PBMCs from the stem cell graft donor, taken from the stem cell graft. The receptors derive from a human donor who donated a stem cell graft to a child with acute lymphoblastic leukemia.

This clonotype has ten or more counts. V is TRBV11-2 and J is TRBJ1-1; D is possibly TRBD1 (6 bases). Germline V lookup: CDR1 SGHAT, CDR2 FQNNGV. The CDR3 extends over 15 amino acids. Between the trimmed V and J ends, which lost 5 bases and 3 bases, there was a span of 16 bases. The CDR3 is CASSLWTARDTEAFF. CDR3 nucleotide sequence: TGTGCCAGCAGCCTCTGGACAGCGAGAGACACTGAAGCTTTCTTT.

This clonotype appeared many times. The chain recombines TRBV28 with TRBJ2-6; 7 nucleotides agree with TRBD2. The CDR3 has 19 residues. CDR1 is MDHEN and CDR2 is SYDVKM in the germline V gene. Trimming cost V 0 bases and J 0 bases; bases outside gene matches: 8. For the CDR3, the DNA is TGTGCCAGCAGTTTATGGCCTCTAGCGGACGTCTCTGGGGCCAACGTCCTGACTTTC. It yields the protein CASSLWPLADVSGANVLTF.

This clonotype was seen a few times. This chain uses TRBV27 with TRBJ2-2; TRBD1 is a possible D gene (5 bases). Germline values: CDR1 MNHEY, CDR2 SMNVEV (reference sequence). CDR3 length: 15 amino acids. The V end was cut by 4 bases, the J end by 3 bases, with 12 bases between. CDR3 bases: TGTGCCAGCAGTTCTACAGGTCTCTACACCGGGGAGCTGTTTTTT. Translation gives CASSSTGLYTGELFF.

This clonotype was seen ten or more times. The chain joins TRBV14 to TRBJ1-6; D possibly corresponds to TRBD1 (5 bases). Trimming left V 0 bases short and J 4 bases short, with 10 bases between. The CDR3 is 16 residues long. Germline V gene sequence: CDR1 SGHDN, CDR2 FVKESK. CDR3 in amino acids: CASSQEGSGYNSPLHF. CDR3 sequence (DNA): TGTGCCAGCAGCCAAGAAGGTTCAGGGTATAATTCACCCCTCCACTTT. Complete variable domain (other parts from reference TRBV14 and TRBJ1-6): EAGVTQFPSHSVIEKGQTVTLRCDPISGHDNLYWYRRVMGKEIKFLLHFVKESKQDESGMPNNRFLAERTGGTYSTLKVQPAELEDSGVYFCASSQEGSGYNSPLHFGNGTRLTVT.

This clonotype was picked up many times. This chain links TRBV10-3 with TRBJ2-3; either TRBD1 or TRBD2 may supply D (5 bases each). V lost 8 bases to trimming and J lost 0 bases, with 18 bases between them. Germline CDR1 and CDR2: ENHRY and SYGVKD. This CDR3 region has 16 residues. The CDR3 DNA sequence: TGTGCCATCTCGGGACGGACCGGGACCAGCACAGATACGCAGTATTTT. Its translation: CAISGRTGTSTDTQYF.

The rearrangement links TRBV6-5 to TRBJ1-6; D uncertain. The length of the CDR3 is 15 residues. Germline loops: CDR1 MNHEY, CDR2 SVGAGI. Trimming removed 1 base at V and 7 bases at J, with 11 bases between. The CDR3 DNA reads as TGTGCCAGCAGTTACTTTGAGAATTCGAATTCACCCCTCCACTTT. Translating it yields CASSYFENSNSPLHF.

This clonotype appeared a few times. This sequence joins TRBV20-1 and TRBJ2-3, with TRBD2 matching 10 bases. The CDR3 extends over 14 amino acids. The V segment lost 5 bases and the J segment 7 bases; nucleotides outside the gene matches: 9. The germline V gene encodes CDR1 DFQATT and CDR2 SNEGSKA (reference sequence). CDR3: CSAEASGSIYTQYF. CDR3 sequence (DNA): TGCAGTGCTGAAGCTAGCGGGAGCATATATACGCAGTATTTT.

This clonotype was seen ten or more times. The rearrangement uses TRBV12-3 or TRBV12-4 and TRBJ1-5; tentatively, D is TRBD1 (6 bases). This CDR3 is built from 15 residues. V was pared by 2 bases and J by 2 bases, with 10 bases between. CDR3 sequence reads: CASSLSGGGNQPQHF. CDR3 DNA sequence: TGTGCCAGCAGTTTATCCGGGGGCGGCAATCAGCCCCAGCATTTT.

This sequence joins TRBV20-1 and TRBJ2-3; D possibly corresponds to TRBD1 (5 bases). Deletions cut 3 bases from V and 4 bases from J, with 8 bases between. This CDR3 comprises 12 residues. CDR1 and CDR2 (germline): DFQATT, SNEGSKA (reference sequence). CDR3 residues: CSARVGADTQYF. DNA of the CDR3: TGCAGTGCTAGGGTAGGGGCAGATACGCAGTATTTT.

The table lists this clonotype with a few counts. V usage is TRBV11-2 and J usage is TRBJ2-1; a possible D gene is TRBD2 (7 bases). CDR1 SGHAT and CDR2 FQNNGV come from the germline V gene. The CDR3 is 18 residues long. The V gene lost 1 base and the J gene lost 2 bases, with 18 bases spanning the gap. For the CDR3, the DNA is TGTGCCAGCAGCTTAGGAAGCCCGGGGGGCGAACCCTACAATGAGCAGTTCTTC. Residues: CASSLGSPGGEPYNEQFF.